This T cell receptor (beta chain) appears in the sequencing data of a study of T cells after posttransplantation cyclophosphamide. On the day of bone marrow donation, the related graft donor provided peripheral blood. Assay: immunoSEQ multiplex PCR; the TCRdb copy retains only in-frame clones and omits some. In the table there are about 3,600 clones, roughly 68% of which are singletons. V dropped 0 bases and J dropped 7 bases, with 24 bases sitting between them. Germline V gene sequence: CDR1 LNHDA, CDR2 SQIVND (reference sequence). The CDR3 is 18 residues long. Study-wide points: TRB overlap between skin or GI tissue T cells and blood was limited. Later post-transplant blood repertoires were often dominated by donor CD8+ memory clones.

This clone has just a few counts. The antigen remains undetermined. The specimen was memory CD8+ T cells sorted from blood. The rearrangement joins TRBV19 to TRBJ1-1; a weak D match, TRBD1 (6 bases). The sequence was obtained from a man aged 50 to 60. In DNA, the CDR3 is TGTGCCAGTAGTATAGATCCCGAAAACAGGGCCCTGTGGGGTGAAGCTTTCTTT. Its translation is CASSIDPENRALWGEAFF.